The clone carrying this T cell receptor (beta chain) was counted a few times. Its antigen remains unidentified. This sample was included in a study of T cell responses to AZD1222 COVID-19 vaccine. Study-wide points: Only a handful of AZD1222 recipients were seropositive at baseline. Females made up more of the donors, who were largely white British, and clonal diversity may have come out too low. Regions 160-218 and 743-854 dominated among vaccine-associated CD4 TCRs spanning spike.

Data came from immunoSEQ multiplex PCR; TCRdb stores just in-frame clones and leaves some out. The table records roughly 150,000 clones, roughly 91% of them present only once. CDR1 and CDR2 (germline): LNHDA, SQIVND (reference sequence). This CDR3 has 17 amino acids. J gave up 1 base and V 7 bases, and 10 bases lay outside the gene matches. Researchers grouped second doses given at about 4 or about 12 weeks into one pool. Sequencing was performed on peripheral blood, taken 28 days after the second AZD1222 dose. This clonotype was sampled from an adult who received the AZD1222 COVID-19 vaccine. The rearrangement uses TRBV19 and TRBJ1-3; 10 nucleotides agree with TRBD1. The CDR3 sequence is CASKGGQGGRSGNTIYF. The CDR3 region has the DNA TGTGCCAGTAAAGGCGGACAGGGGGGGAGATCTGGAAACACCATATATTTT.